This T cell receptor (beta chain) was retrieved from a study of vaccination and CD4 T cells after COVID-19. About the research overall: Each of the control cultures got a CEFX pool, an HIV-1 Nef pool, or no peptide.

Cultured CD4+ T cells had their DNA profiled by the Oncomine TCR Beta short-read assay. The template was genomic DNA from cultured CD4+ T cells. From the PCR reads, TCRdb called clonotypes with MiXCR, one entry per CDR3 protein. The table lists 7,200 or so distinct CDR3 sequences, 61% of them singletons. This clonotype was observed a few times. Its target is not known. Stated treatment: roughly 11-day PBMC culture with coronavirus spike peptide pools or control peptides (ViraFEST assay). The dates of positive PCR tests extended from March through December 2020 and came before the US Alpha, Beta and Delta variants. V was pared by 2 bases and J by 0 bases, with 3 bases of the junction left unmatched. This CDR3 contains 16 residues. Germline loops: CDR1 MDHEN, CDR2 SYDVKM.

This TCR was recovered from a human donor who had recovered from COVID-19. The chain employs TRBV28 and TRBJ1-1; 10 nucleotides match TRBD1. The sample taken for sequencing was CD4+ T cells from blood, cultured in vitro. The CDR3 sequence is CASSLGTGVMNTEAFF. CDR3 nucleotides: TGTGCCAGCAGTTTAGGGACAGGGGTTATGAACACTGAAGCTTTCTTT.